Following are 7 T cell receptor beta chains from one sample sequenced in a study of breast tumors, draining lymph nodes, adjacent tissues. TCRdb independently ran MiXCR on the multiplex PCR reads; one entry per CDR3 protein. This table has about 200,000 distinct CDR3 sequences, roughly 31% appearing once. The lymph nodes were axillary draining lymph nodes from breast cancer patients. Sample: axillary lymph node tissue. Receptor source: a female donor with breast cancer. Some clones in this sample may be carry-over from other donors' samples.

This clonotype was seen many times. The rearrangement uses TRBV4-1 and TRBJ2-5, with unresolved D. Deletions cut 3 bases from V and 4 bases from J, with 9 bases between. The CDR3 totals 13 residues. CDR1 is MGHRA and CDR2 is YSYEKL in the germline V gene. The DNA of the CDR3 is TGCGCCAGCAGCCAGGTCGTGGGAGAGACCCAGTACTTC. Translating gives CASSQVVGETQYF.

The V call is TRBV7-2, the J call TRBJ2-6, with TRBD2 matching over 13 bases. CDR3 size: 17 residues. The V gene end was trimmed by 5 bases and the J gene end by 4 bases; junction bases not matched to a gene: 5. CDR1 SGHTA and CDR2 FQGNSA come from the germline V gene. CDR3 DNA: TGTGCCAGCAGCCCGGGACTAGCGGGAACAGGGGCCAACGTCCTGACTTTC. This translates into CASSPGLAGTGANVLTF.

This clonotype was picked up many times. This rearrangement joins TRBV12-3 or TRBV12-4 to TRBJ1-3; D not resolved. Deletions cut 5 bases from V and 1 base from J, with 6 bases between. The CDR3 covers 13 residues. The CDR3 spells CASSPTSGNTIYF. As DNA, the CDR3 is TGTGCCAGCAGTCCAACGTCTGGAAACACCATATATTTT.

This clonotype has a count of ten or more. V gene TRBV2 combines with J gene TRBJ2-3, with no clear D. The germline V gene encodes CDR1 SNHLY and CDR2 FYNNEI. V shed 7 bases and J shed 4 bases, with 15 bases lying between them. The length of the CDR3 is 14 residues. CDR3: CASNRYGFADTQYF. CDR3 sequence (DNA): TGTGCCAGCAATCGGTATGGGTTCGCAGATACGCAGTATTTT.

This clonotype was counted many times. V is TRBV5-1 and J is TRBJ1-2; 9 bases match TRBD1. CDR1 and CDR2 from the germline V gene are SGHRS and YFSETQ. The V segment lost 0 bases and the J segment 4 bases; nucleotides outside the gene matches: 10. This CDR3 is built from 17 residues. DNA of the CDR3: TGCGCCAGCAGCTTGGGTGGCACAGGGGGCAGGGGCTATGGCTACACCTTC. It yields the protein CASSLGGTGGRGYGYTF.

Only a few counts were recorded for this clonotype. With a much larger clone just one base away, this may be a read error. The chain employs TRBV7-9 and TRBJ2-1; D may be TRBD2 (6 bases). This CDR3 contains 16 residues. From germline, CDR1 is SEHNR and CDR2 FQNEAQ (reference sequence). Deletions cut 0 bases from V and 4 bases from J, with 13 bases between. The CDR3 spells CASSLAGTGTYNEQFF. CDR3 nucleotides: TGTGCCAGCAGCTTAGCCGGGACTGGCACGTACAATGAGCAGTTCTTC. The whole variable domain, remainder taken from reference TRBV7-9 and TRBJ2-1, is DTGVSQNPRHKITKRGQNVTFRCDPISEHNRLYWYRQTLGQGPEFLTYFQNEAQLEKSRLLSDRFSAERPKGSFSTLEIQRTEQGDSAMYLCASSLAGTGTYNEQFFGPGTRLTVL.

V is TRBV5-1 and J is TRBJ2-3; 8 nucleotides agree with TRBD2. After removal of 3 bases from V and 2 bases from J, the junction contained 8 bases not matched to a gene. The CDR3 contains 16 residues. CDR1 is SGHRS, CDR2 YFSETQ, per germline. Here the CDR3 reads CASSSIAGTSTDTQYF. CDR3 bases: TGCGCCAGCAGCTCTATAGCGGGAACTTCCACAGATACGCAGTATTTT. Together with reference TRBV5-1 and TRBJ2-3, the CDR3 gives the full variable domain: KAGVTQTPRYLIKTRGQQVTLSCSPISGHRSVSWYQQTPGQGLQFLFEYFSETQRNKGNFPGRFSGRQFSNSRSEMNVSTLELGDSALYLCASSSIAGTSTDTQYFGPGTRLTVL.